This TCR beta chain was found in a study of T cell responses to AZD1222 COVID-19 vaccine. The analysis combined second doses at about 4 or about 12 weeks. Study observations and caveats: Repertoires were sampled only after the peak T cell response.

The CDR3 consists of 14 residues. Looked up from germline, CDR1 is LNHDA and CDR2 is SQIVND (reference sequence). Trimming left V 3 bases short and J 2 bases short, with 11 bases between. Clones were read by immunoSEQ multiplex PCR, and TCRdb kept only the in-frame ones, dropping some. The sample lists fewer than 110,000 clones; around nine tenths were seen once. Concerning this clone: Its antigen is as yet unknown.

The sequenced sample was peripheral blood, obtained 28 days after the second AZD1222 dose. This sequence joins TRBV19 and TRBJ2-7; D possibly corresponds to TRBD2 (6 bases). The sequence derives from an adult who received the AZD1222 COVID-19 vaccine. The CDR3 DNA is TGTGCCAGTAGTATTAGCGGTTTAACCTACGAGCAGTACTTC. Its protein is CASSISGLTYEQYF.